The present T cell receptor beta chain was sequenced within a study of blood T cell repertoires in COVID-19. As handled by the study authors: Amplified reference gene primers provided the basis for estimating nucleated cell counts. Measured with immunoSEQ multiplex PCR; TCRdb has only the in-frame clones, and not every one. V, J and clone size are taken as reported in that table, and D and trimming were inferred from the DNA itself. The repertoire holds approximately 50,000 clones, with around 85% as singletons. The CDR3 spans 17 residues. CDR1 SGHTA and CDR2 FQGNSA come from the germline V gene. J was trimmed by 4 bases and V by 5 bases; bases with no gene match: 10.

The specimen was peripheral blood. The receptor comes from a human donor in a cohort sampled during active COVID-19. The chain joins TRBV7-2 to TRBJ1-6; TRBD1 agrees at 8 bases. The CDR3 coding sequence is TGTGCCAGCAGCCCAGATACCGGGACAGGATATAATTCACCCCTCCACTTT. It yields the protein CASSPDTGTGYNSPLHF. Combining the CDR3 with reference TRBV7-2 and TRBJ1-6 gives the whole variable domain GAGVSQSPSNKVTEKGKDVELRCDPISGHTALYWYRQSLGQGLEFLIYFQGNSAPDKSGLPSDRFSAERTGGSVSTLTIQRTQQEDSAVYLCASSPDTGTGYNSPLHFGNGTRLTVT.